These 30 T cell receptor beta chains originate from one sample sequenced in a study of OX40 agonist ivuxolimab in advanced cancers. Library preparation used the immunoSEQ multiplex PCR assay. Sourced from immuneACCESS, this table was stored by TCRdb with only in-frame sequences that have V and J called. A share of the clones is absent; for the studies checked, an unresolved V gene accounts for under half, and the remainder has no known explanation. The sample table lists 15,000 to 20,000 clones, around four fifths of them with a count of one. Together, the top ten hold roughly 12% of the sample. Sequenced material: CD4+ or CD8+ T cells sorted from blood, taken in a trial of the OX40 agonist ivuxolimab. The source is an adult with an advanced solid tumor such as melanoma, head and neck, liver or kidney cancer.

The chain couples TRBV7-2 to TRBJ2-1; D possibly uses TRBD1 or TRBD2 (6 bases each). The CDR3 totals 15 residues. Germline lookup yields CDR1 SGHTA and CDR2 FQGNSA. V was shortened by 6 bases and J by 4 bases, with 16 bases between the two germline ends. CDR3 in amino acids: CASRLTGGDYNEQFF. The CDR3, as DNA: TGTGCCAGCAGGTTGACAGGAGGGGATTACAATGAGCAGTTCTTC.

This clone was observed a few times. The gene calls are TRBV5-6 and TRBJ1-2; D is unclear. Trimming cost V 2 bases and J 4 bases, with 12 bases left between them. CDR1 is SGHDT and CDR2 is YYEEEE in the germline V gene. The CDR3 is 14 amino acids. CDR3 bases: TGTGCCAGCAGCTTACGCGGCAAGGGCTATGGCTACACCTTC. Encoded protein: CASSLRGKGYGYTF.

The rearrangement joins TRBV5-4 to TRBJ1-5; tentative D call: TRBD1 (6 bases). Germline-derived CDR1 and CDR2 are SGHNT and YYREEE (reference sequence). V dropped 4 bases and J dropped 6 bases, with 17 bases sitting between them. The CDR3 is made up of 15 amino acids. The CDR3 sequence: CASSQDPGAGQPQHF. The CDR3 DNA is TGTGCCAGCAGCCAAGACCCAGGGGCGGGTCAGCCCCAGCATTTT.

With respect to this clone: Different DNA sequences within this sample yield the same CDR3. This chain uses TRBV7-3 with TRBJ2-3; TRBD2 is a possible D gene (6 bases). Trimming removed 5 bases at V and 3 bases at J, with 18 bases between. The length of the CDR3 is 16 residues. The germline gives CDR1 SGHTA, CDR2 FQGTGA. CDR3 coding DNA: TGTGCCAGCAGCACCAGCGGGCATACCGGGACAGATACGCAGTATTTT. Protein: CASSTSGHTGTDTQYF.

V usage is TRBV7-3 and J usage is TRBJ2-1; TRBD2 matches at 7 bases. Germline CDR1 reads SGHTA; CDR2 reads FQGTGA. The CDR3 contains 16 residues. The V and J ends lost 1 base and 0 bases, in that order; junction bases with no gene match: 3. CDR3 nucleotide sequence: TGTGCCAGCAGCTTAATTGGCGGGAGCTCCTACAATGAGCAGTTCTTC. Translated, it gives CASSLIGGSSYNEQFF.

The chain has TRBV7-9 and TRBJ2-1; D remains ambiguous. The CDR3 spans 10 residues. The germline gives CDR1 SEHNR, CDR2 FQNEAQ (reference sequence). The V end was cut by 5 bases, the J end by 6 bases, with 2 bases between. CDR3 sequence: CASSTNEQFF. CDR3 nucleotides: TGTGCCAGCAGCACCAATGAGCAGTTCTTC.

This clone is medium-sized within its sample. The rearrangement uses TRBV4-3 and TRBJ2-3; 8 bases fit TRBD2. With 0 bases clipped from V and 5 bases from J, the junction kept 10 bases outside the gene matches. Germline CDR1 LGHNA, CDR2 YSLEER. The CDR3 spans 17 residues. The CDR3 is CASSQDQGRGRRDTQYF. The CDR3 DNA sequence: TGCGCCAGCAGCCAAGATCAAGGACGCGGGAGGAGAGATACGCAGTATTTT.

The rearrangement uses TRBV4-1 and TRBJ2-1; tentative D call: TRBD2 (6 bases). CDR1 is MGHRA and CDR2 is YSYEKL in the germline V gene. V lost 3 bases to trimming and J lost 8 bases, with 11 bases between them. CDR3 length equals 13 residues. DNA of the CDR3: TGCGCCAGCAGCCAGACTAGGTATTATGAGCAGTTCTTC. It translates to CASSQTRYYEQFF.

The chain combines TRBV11-2 with TRBJ2-5, with 10 nucleotides matching TRBD2. Germline trimming cut 1 base from V and 4 bases from J; bases unmatched to any gene: 6. The CDR3 covers 16 residues. The germline gives CDR1 SGHAT, CDR2 FQNNGV. This CDR3 is CASSLVPAGGGETQYF. The CDR3 bases are TGTGCCAGCAGCTTAGTCCCAGCGGGAGGGGGAGAGACCCAGTACTTC.

The chain joins TRBV28 to TRBJ1-5; no clear D gene. V lost 7 bases and J 4 bases, leaving 11 bases between the germline ends. Germline CDR1 is MDHEN and CDR2 is SYDVKM. The CDR3 runs to 13 residues. The CDR3 coding sequence is TGTGCCAGCACTCCGGACGGAAATCAGCCCCAGCATTTT. Its protein product is CASTPDGNQPQHF.

This clone was observed a single time. J is TRBJ2-1 and V is TRBV28; 10 nucleotides match TRBD2. V was pared by 5 bases and J by 4 bases, with 5 bases of the junction left unmatched. The CDR3 sequence is 15 residues long. The germline gives CDR1 MDHEN, CDR2 SYDVKM. CDR3 loop: CASSHRTSGYNEQFF. Written as DNA, the CDR3 is TGTGCCAGCAGTCATAGGACTAGCGGTTACAATGAGCAGTTCTTC.

CDR3 region: CASSLAVGFTGNTIYF. The CDR3 DNA reads TGTGCCAGCAGCTTGGCCGTCGGGTTTACTGGAAACACCATATATTTT. The V gene is TRBV5-6, the J gene TRBJ1-3; D call uncertain. This CDR3 is 16 amino acids long. In germline, CDR1 is SGHDT, CDR2 YYEEEE. V lost 0 bases and J 2 bases, leaving 12 bases between the germline ends.

Concerning this clone itself: Other DNA sequences from this sample encode an identical CDR3 as well. This rearrangement joins TRBV6-5 to TRBJ2-3, with TRBD2 matching 7 bases. Germline lookup yields CDR1 MNHEY and CDR2 SVGAGI. V trimming: 0 bases; J trimming: 1 base; junction bases outside the gene matches: 4. The CDR3 length is 16 residues. DNA of the CDR3: TGTGCCAGCAGTTACTCGAAAGCGGGACGCACAGATACGCAGTATTTT. Translating gives CASSYSKAGRTDTQYF.

CDR3 DNA sequence: TGCGCCAGCAGCCAAGGACCCCATGCGGGAGGCGCAGATACGCAGTATTTT. Encoded protein: CASSQGPHAGGADTQYF. This chain joins TRBV4-1 and TRBJ2-3, with TRBD2 identical over 8 bases. The V gene's germline CDR1 is MGHRA and CDR2 YSYEKL. The CDR3 runs 17 residues. J lost 4 bases, V lost 1 base, and 10 bases had no gene match.

In its sample, this clone was seen a few times. The chain links TRBV6-5 to TRBJ2-7; D is perhaps TRBD1 (5 bases). In germline, CDR1 is MNHEY, CDR2 SVGAGI. V was trimmed by 0 bases and J by 3 bases, leaving 6 bases between them. The CDR3 is 13 amino acids. The CDR3 sequence is CASSYSQGYEQYF. CDR3 DNA sequence: TGTGCCAGCAGTTACTCCCAGGGCTACGAGCAGTACTTC.

The chain carries TRBV7-9 and TRBJ2-6; D uncertain. The CDR3 runs 17 residues. Trimming pared 5 bases from V and 4 bases from J, leaving 18 bases between. CDR1 is SEHNR and CDR2 is FQNEAQ in the germline V gene (reference sequence). CDR3 region: CASSTTPEGLGANVLTF. CDR3 coding DNA: TGTGCCAGCAGCACTACCCCAGAAGGCTTGGGGGCCAACGTCCTGACTTTC.

CDR3 in amino acids: CASIPGVSGRGSYNEQFF. In DNA, the CDR3 is TGTGCCAGCATCCCTGGGGTTAGCGGGAGGGGGTCCTACAATGAGCAGTTCTTC. The chain links TRBV28 to TRBJ2-1; 11 nucleotides line up with TRBD2. The germline CDR1 and CDR2 sequences are MDHEN and SYDVKM. The CDR3 covers 18 residues. J lost 1 base, V lost 7 bases, and 12 bases had no gene match.

V gene TRBV7-3 combines with J gene TRBJ1-1; D gene ambiguous. Germline V gene data show CDR1 as SGHTA and CDR2 as FQGTGA. The ends were cut back, 1 base at V and 0 bases at J, with 9 bases in the middle. The CDR3 runs to 15 residues. The CDR3: CASSLKGILNTEAFF. The CDR3 nucleotides are TGTGCCAGCAGCTTAAAAGGGATCCTGAACACTGAAGCTTTCTTT.

Only one count was recorded for this clone. The chain couples TRBV30 to TRBJ1-4; no firm D call. The CDR3 has 13 residues. The V end was cut by 6 bases, the J end by 0 bases, with 8 bases between. The germline V gene has CDR1 GTSNPN and CDR2 SVGIG (reference sequence). The CDR3 reads CACYGATNEKLFF. The CDR3 DNA reads TGTGCCTGTTACGGGGCAACTAATGAAAAACTGTTTTTT.

The chain recombines TRBV2 with TRBJ2-7, with D tentatively TRBD2 (5 bases). Germline V gene sequence: CDR1 SNHLY, CDR2 FYNNEI. This CDR3 contains 13 residues. Trimming removed 7 bases from V and 3 bases from J, with 13 bases in between. The CDR3 loop reads CASTEAQRYEQYF. DNA of the CDR3: TGTGCCAGCACGGAGGCCCAGCGCTACGAGCAGTACTTC. Combining the CDR3 with reference TRBV2 and TRBJ2-7 gives the whole variable domain EPEVTQTPSHQVTQMGQEVILRCVPISNHLYFYWYRQILGQKVEFLVSFYNNEISEKSEIFDDQFSVERPDGSNFTLKIRSTKLEDSAMYFCASTEAQRYEQYFGPGTRLTVT.

This clone is termed medium-sized. The genes are TRBV6-1 and TRBJ2-7, with D tentatively TRBD2 (5 bases). Germline V CDR1 and CDR2: MNHNS, SASEGT. This CDR3 spans 12 amino acids. Between the trimmed V and J ends, which lost 5 bases and 2 bases, there was a span of 7 bases. In DNA, the CDR3 is TGTGCCAGCAGTCAGACTACCTACGAGCAGTACTTC. Amino acids: CASSQTTYEQYF.

The chain combines TRBV5-4 with TRBJ2-1; the D gene is possibly TRBD2 (6 bases). Germline V gene sequence: CDR1 SGHNT, CDR2 YYREEE (reference sequence). The CDR3 sequence is 14 residues long. V lost 3 bases to trimming and J lost 6 bases, with 13 bases between them. CDR3 sequence: CASSSGLQINEQFF. In DNA form, the CDR3 reads TGTGCCAGCAGCTCCGGACTACAGATCAATGAGCAGTTCTTC.

There are a few counts of this clone. The CDR3 DNA sequence: TGTGCCAGCAGCCCAGAGGCTAGCGGGCCCCGGGAGCAGTACTTC. This codes for CASSPEASGPREQYF. J is TRBJ2-7 and V is TRBV7-9; 8 bases align to TRBD2. V shed 5 bases and J 7 bases; nucleotides not matched to a gene: 13. Looked up from germline, CDR1 is SEHNR and CDR2 is FQNEAQ (reference sequence). The CDR3 is 15 residues long.

This clone was seen more than once but under ten times. V usage is TRBV7-9 and J usage is TRBJ1-5, with D tentatively TRBD1 (5 bases). Germline values: CDR1 SEHNR, CDR2 FQNEAQ (reference sequence). The CDR3 is made up of 13 amino acids. V shed 5 bases and J shed 3 bases, with 8 bases lying between them. The CDR3 loop reads CASSPGSNQPQHF. CDR3 sequence (DNA): TGTGCCAGCAGCCCAGGGTCCAATCAGCCCCAGCATTTT.

The V gene is TRBV30, the J gene TRBJ2-3, with 13 bases matching TRBD2. The CDR3 is made up of 15 amino acids. V lost 5 bases to trimming and J lost 5 bases; unmatched junction nucleotides: 7. Germline V gene data show CDR1 as GTSNPN and CDR2 as SVGIG (reference sequence). CDR3 sequence (DNA): TGTGCCTGGGGGGGACTAGCGGGACATCGAGATACGCAGTATTTT. This translates into CAWGGLAGHRDTQYF.

The V gene is TRBV28, the J gene TRBJ1-4; the match to TRBD1 covers 9 bases. V was clipped by 3 bases and J by 2 bases; unmatched bases: 4. The CDR3 length is 16 residues. Germline V gives CDR1 MDHEN, CDR2 SYDVKM. DNA of the CDR3: TGTGCCAGCAGTTTTACAGGGGGCTTTACTAATGAAAAACTGTTTTTT. Translation gives CASSFTGGFTNEKLFF. Together with reference TRBV28 and TRBJ1-4, the CDR3 gives the full variable domain: DVKVTQSSRYLVKRTGEKVFLECVQDMDHENMFWYRQDPGLGLRLIYFSYDVKMKEKGDIPEGYSVSREKKERFSLILESASTNQTSMYLCASSFTGGFTNEKLFFGSGTQLSVL.

The chain couples TRBV9 to TRBJ2-3; 7 nucleotides agree with TRBD2. V shed 1 base and J 0 bases; nucleotides not matched to a gene: 11. The germline gives CDR1 SGDLS, CDR2 YYNGEE. The CDR3 spans 18 residues. The CDR3 reads CASSVSPSGDRSTDTQYF. The DNA for the CDR3 is TGTGCCAGCAGCGTATCGCCTAGCGGAGACCGAAGCACAGATACGCAGTATTTT.

This chain connects TRBV9 to TRBJ1-4; maybe TRBD1 (5 bases). The germline gives CDR1 SGDLS, CDR2 YYNGEE. The germline V and J ends were trimmed by 4 bases and 4 bases, with 14 bases remaining between them. The CDR3 is 15 residues long. The CDR3 protein is CASSSSGTVNEKLFF. Here the CDR3 DNA reads TGTGCCAGCAGCTCCTCCGGGACGGTTAATGAAAAACTGTTTTTT.

V gene TRBV29-1 combines with J gene TRBJ2-7; 8 nucleotides match TRBD2. CDR1 and CDR2 (germline): SQVTM, ANQGSEA. The CDR3 covers 12 residues. V dropped 6 bases and J dropped 3; count of bases not matched to a gene: 4. The CDR3 DNA follows: TGCAGCGTCACTAGCGGAAACTACGAGCAGTACTTC. This translates into CSVTSGNYEQYF.

The chain is built from TRBV14 and TRBJ2-3; 8 nucleotides align to TRBD2. After removal of 0 bases from V and 4 bases from J, the junction contained 15 bases not matched to a gene. This CDR3 comprises 19 residues. CDR1 and CDR2 from the germline V gene are SGHDN and FVKESK. The CDR3 loop is CASSQDSKAGEIGADTQYF. The DNA for the CDR3 is TGTGCCAGCAGCCAAGATAGTAAAGCGGGGGAAATAGGCGCAGATACGCAGTATTTT.